Below are 25 T cell receptor beta chains sequenced from a single sample in a study of blood T cell repertoires in COVID-19. The protocol was immunoSEQ multiplex PCR, while the TCRdb copy is restricted to in-frame clones and leaves out a portion. The data contain about 250,000 clones, 83% of them singletons. What was sequenced was peripheral blood. All receptors come from a man aged 35-49 years with active or convalescent COVID-19.

The chain couples TRBV27 to TRBJ1-5; the D gene is possibly TRBD1 (6 bases). CDR1 and CDR2 (germline): MNHEY, SMNVEV (reference sequence). The ends were cut back, 3 bases at V and 0 bases at J, with 9 bases in the middle. The CDR3 spans 15 residues. The DNA of the CDR3 is TGTGCCAGCAGTTTGGGGACATTTAGCAATCAGCCCCAGCATTTT. Translation gives CASSLGTFSNQPQHF.

This rearrangement joins TRBV19 to TRBJ2-6; tentative D call: TRBD2 (6 bases). The CDR3 has 14 residues. V gave up 4 bases and J gave up 10 bases, with 14 bases separating them. The germline CDR1 and CDR2 sequences are LNHDA and SQIVND (reference sequence). Here the CDR3 reads CASSTAGLSNVLTF. Written as DNA, the CDR3 is TGTGCCAGTAGTACTGCGGGACTTTCTAACGTCCTGACTTTC. Looking up the rest from reference TRBV19 and TRBJ2-6 gives the full variable domain: DGGITQSPKYLFRKEGQNVTLSCEQNLNHDAMYWYRQDPGQGLRLIYYSQIVNDFQKGDIAEGYSVSREKKESFPLTVTSAQKNPTAFYLCASSTAGLSNVLTFGAGSRLTVL.

V is TRBV10-3 and J is TRBJ2-7; 9 nucleotides match TRBD1. The ends lost 7 bases at V and 5 bases at J; junction bases unmatched: 6. Germline CDR1 ENHRY, CDR2 SYGVKD. The CDR3 spans 13 residues. The CDR3 DNA reads as TGTGCCATCACTCCGGGACAGGGAAACGAGCAGTACTTC. Encoded protein: CAITPGQGNEQYF.

The chain carries TRBV18 and TRBJ1-1; 8 positions agree with TRBD1. The CDR3 extends over 14 amino acids. The junction had 6 bases not matched to a gene; V was cut back by 3 bases and J by 6 bases. The germline CDR1 and CDR2 sequences are KGHSH and LQKENI. The CDR3 loop reads CASSPNRGEAEAFF. CDR3 nucleotide sequence: TGTGCCAGCTCACCCAACAGGGGGGAGGCTGAAGCTTTCTTT. The whole variable domain, filled in from reference TRBV18 and TRBJ1-1, reads NAGVMQNPRHLVRRRGQEARLRCSPMKGHSHVYWYRQLPEEGLKFMVYLQKENIIDESGMPKERFSAEFPKEGPSILRIQQVVRGDSAAYFCASSPNRGEAEAFFGQGTRLTVV.

This clone was seen just once. The V gene is TRBV4-1, the J gene TRBJ2-3; 9 bases align to TRBD2. The CDR3 is 16 residues long. The V and J ends lost 3 bases and 2 bases, in that order; junction bases with no gene match: 6. Germline CDR1 is MGHRA and CDR2 is YSYEKL. In DNA form, the CDR3 reads TGCGCCAGCAGCCAGCAGACTAGCGGTTTCACAGATACGCAGTATTTT. Its protein product is CASSQQTSGFTDTQYF.

The chain employs TRBV5-1 and TRBJ1-1; a possible D gene is TRBD1 (6 bases). Germline V gene data show CDR1 as SGHRS and CDR2 as YFSETQ. The germline V and J ends were trimmed by 3 bases and 5 bases, with 14 bases remaining between them. This CDR3 contains 14 residues. CDR3 coding DNA: TGCGCCAGCAGCTCGGGGGGCAGGGTGACTGAAGCTTTCTTT. The encoded protein is CASSSGGRVTEAFF.

This chain joins TRBV6-5 and TRBJ1-2, with D possibly matching TRBD1 (6 bases). The V gene's germline CDR1 is MNHEY and CDR2 SVGAGI. The V end lost 7 bases, the J end lost 6 bases, and 12 bases lay between the germline ends. CDR3 length equals 12 residues. The CDR3 DNA reads TGTGCCAGCACCCCCGGACAGAATGGCTACACCTTC. It specifies CASTPGQNGYTF.

The J gene is TRBJ1-1, the V gene TRBV18; D gene ambiguous. Germline V gene data show CDR1 as KGHSH and CDR2 as LQKENI. The germline V and J ends were trimmed by 2 bases and 3 bases, with 13 bases remaining between them. The CDR3 is made up of 15 amino acids. The DNA for the CDR3 is TGTGCCAGCTCACCATCACTCTTCGGGGACACTGAAGCTTTCTTT. Amino acid sequence: CASSPSLFGDTEAFF.

The chain joins TRBV29-1 to TRBJ2-1, with 9 bases identical to TRBD2. Germline assignment: CDR1 SQVTM and CDR2 ANQGSEA. Trimming at V came to 6 bases and at J to 5 bases, leaving 5 bases not matched to a gene. This CDR3 has 13 residues. CDR3 nucleotides: TGCAGCGTGCTGAGACTAGCGGACAATGAGCAGTTCTTC. Translated, it gives CSVLRLADNEQFF.

This clone was seen a handful of times. The V and J genes are TRBV6-1 and TRBJ1-2; 10 nucleotides agree with TRBD1. This CDR3 contains 15 residues. The J segment lost 4 bases and the V segment lost 2 bases, leaving 4 bases of the junction unmatched. The germline V gene has CDR1 MNHNS and CDR2 SASEGT. The CDR3 reads CASSENRDRGYGYTF. In nucleotides, the CDR3 is TGTGCCAGCAGTGAAAACCGGGACAGGGGCTATGGCTACACCTTC.

Comment on this clone: Other DNA sequences within the sample encode an identical CDR3. The chain uses TRBV29-1 and TRBJ2-7; 7 nucleotides match TRBD1. The CDR3 is made up of 13 amino acids. V lost 4 bases, J lost 0 bases, and 3 bases stayed unmatched. CDR1 SQVTM and CDR2 ANQGSEA come from the germline V gene. The CDR3 sequence: CSVVRDSSYEQYF. In nucleotides, the CDR3 is TGCAGCGTTGTTAGGGACAGCTCCTACGAGCAGTACTTC.

The rearrangement links TRBV24-1 to TRBJ2-5; the D gene is possibly TRBD2 (6 bases). The CDR3 is 15 amino acids. CDR1 is KGHDR and CDR2 is SFDVKD in the germline V gene. Between the trimmed V and J ends, which lost 5 bases and 4 bases, there was a span of 16 bases. The CDR3 here is CATSVRDALGETQYF. The CDR3 nucleotides read TGTGCCACCAGTGTGCGGGACGCACTGGGAGAGACCCAGTACTTC.

This chain joins TRBV5-4 and TRBJ1-2; D perhaps matches TRBD1 (6 bases). The CDR3 covers 13 residues. The V gene lost 0 bases and the J gene lost 4 bases, with 7 bases spanning the gap. Germline assignment: CDR1 SGHNT and CDR2 YYREEE (reference sequence). The CDR3 region is CASSLGRGYGYTF. The CDR3 DNA reads TGTGCCAGCAGCTTGGGCAGGGGCTATGGCTACACCTTC.

CDR3 sequence: CASRGLAGTDTQYF. CDR3 in DNA: TGTGCCAGCAGAGGACTAGCGGGCACAGATACGCAGTATTTT. This rearrangement joins TRBV2 to TRBJ2-3, with 10 bases identical to TRBD2. Germline CDR1 and CDR2: SNHLY and FYNNEI. The CDR3 spans 14 residues. The V and J ends lost 6 bases and 1 base, in that order; junction bases with no gene match: 1.

This clone was found a few times. The rearrangement joins TRBV4-2 to TRBJ1-1; no clear D. V lost 1 base and J lost 8, with 8 bases in between. The CDR3 consists of 12 residues. Germline CDR1 reads LGHNA; CDR2 reads YNFKEQ. The DNA of the CDR3 is TGTGCCAGCAGCCAAGGAGCTGTAGAAGCTTTCTTT. Translating it yields CASSQGAVEAFF.

V usage is TRBV28 and J usage is TRBJ1-4, with a possible D match to TRBD1 (6 bases). The CDR3 sequence is 15 residues long. Germline lookup yields CDR1 MDHEN and CDR2 SYDVKM. Trimming shortened V by 4 bases and J by 0 bases, and 9 bases separated the two germline ends. The CDR3 here is CASSSGDATNEKLFF. CDR3 coding DNA: TGTGCCAGCAGTTCAGGGGATGCAACTAATGAAAAACTGTTTTTT.

The chain carries TRBV29-1 and TRBJ2-6; 7 bases map to TRBD1. The CDR3 has 14 amino acids. Trimming took 5 bases from V and 4 from J; bases not matched to a gene: 5. Germline-derived CDR1 and CDR2 are SQVTM and ANQGSEA. CDR3 residues: CSVTEGAGANVLTF. CDR3 bases: TGCAGCGTTACCGAGGGGGCAGGGGCCAACGTCCTGACTTTC.

This chain joins TRBV14 and TRBJ1-1, with 11 bases that match TRBD1. This CDR3 has 16 amino acids. Germline V gene sequence: CDR1 SGHDN, CDR2 FVKESK. Trimming at V came to 4 bases and at J to 1 base, leaving 5 bases not matched to a gene. The DNA of the CDR3 is TGTGCCAGCAGCCTAGGGACAGGGGGAACGAACACTGAAGCTTTCTTT. Residues: CASSLGTGGTNTEAFF.

In its sample, this clone was seen a few times. The rearrangement joins TRBV29-1 to TRBJ2-7; a possible D gene is TRBD1 (6 bases). V was clipped by 7 bases and J by 3 bases, with 13 bases between them. Germline V gene lookup returns CDR1 SQVTM and CDR2 ANQGSEA. The CDR3 consists of 12 residues. CDR3 DNA: TGCAGCGCCTGGGACACCCACTACGAGCAGTACTTC. Protein: CSAWDTHYEQYF.

The chain has TRBV6-5 and TRBJ1-5; D is uncertain. V lost 6 bases and J 4 bases, leaving 16 bases between the germline ends. This CDR3 comprises 15 residues. Per the germline V gene, CDR1 is MNHEY and CDR2 is SVGAGI. The CDR3 loop is CASSSGFLVNQPQHF. CDR3 DNA: TGTGCCAGCAGCAGCGGATTCCTGGTGAATCAGCCCCAGCATTTT.

CDR3 residues: CASSPGLAGAKETQYF. In DNA form, the CDR3 reads TGTGCCAGCTCACCAGGGCTAGCGGGGGCCAAAGAGACCCAGTACTTC. This rearrangement joins TRBV18 to TRBJ2-5; TRBD2 matches at 10 bases. Losses at the gene ends were 2 bases for V and 3 bases for J; bases not matched to a gene: 6. The germline gives CDR1 KGHSH, CDR2 LQKENI. This CDR3 has 16 residues.

The chain links TRBV11-3 to TRBJ2-7, with 7 nucleotides matching TRBD1. With 8 bases clipped from V and 1 base from J, the junction kept 5 bases outside the gene matches. Looked up from germline, CDR1 is SGHNT and CDR2 is YENEEA. This CDR3 contains 13 residues. The CDR3 loop is CASGDRVSYEQYF. As DNA, the CDR3 is TGTGCCAGCGGCGACAGGGTATCCTACGAGCAGTACTTC.

This clone was detected once. The rearrangement joins TRBV24-1 to TRBJ1-2; weak D call: TRBD1 (6 bases). The V gene's germline CDR1 is KGHDR and CDR2 SFDVKD. Trimming took 3 bases from V and 5 from J, leaving 12 bases between them. The length of the CDR3 is 14 residues. Written as DNA, the CDR3 is TGTGCCACCAGTGATCCCAACAGGGATTATGGCTACACCTTC. Residues: CATSDPNRDYGYTF.

This chain links TRBV5-1 with TRBJ1-4; TRBD1 agrees at 9 bases. CDR1 and CDR2 from the germline V gene are SGHRS and YFSETQ. V gave up 2 bases and J gave up 5 bases; unmatched junction bases: 10. This CDR3 is 17 amino acids long. CDR3 sequence reads: CASSFWPSGTGNEKLFF. DNA of the CDR3: TGCGCCAGCAGCTTTTGGCCTTCCGGGACAGGGAATGAAAAACTGTTTTTT.

This clone occurred a few times. CDR3 residues: CATNSQGSGELFF. In DNA, the CDR3 is TGTGCCACCAACTCCCAGGGGTCCGGGGAGCTGTTTTTT. The V and J genes are TRBV19 and TRBJ2-2, with D perhaps TRBD1 (6 bases). V gave up 10 bases and J gave up 6 bases, with 15 bases separating them. Looked up from germline, CDR1 is LNHDA and CDR2 is SQIVND (reference sequence). The CDR3 has 13 residues.